The clone carrying this T cell receptor beta chain was counted between two and nine times. What it binds is unknown. This record comes from a study of T cells after yellow fever vaccination. Findings and limits, study-wide: A weaker but faster secondary response was observed, peaking on day 5 versus 15.

A universal primer site and UMIs were added as TCR cDNA was made by 5'RACE template switching. TCRdb used MiXCR to reprocess the 5' RACE reads, holding one entry per CDR3 protein. The sample holds hundreds of thousands of distinct CDR3 sequences, 12% seen once. V shed 0 bases and J shed 1 base, with 9 bases lying between them. The CDR3 is made up of 15 amino acids. The germline V gene encodes CDR1 LNHNV and CDR2 YYDKDF (reference sequence). This specimen consisted of PBMCs, obtained on the day of the yellow fever booster vaccination. The chain couples TRBV15 to TRBJ2-5, with D unresolved. The sequence was collected from a man between 25 and 39 years old who received the YFV17D yellow fever vaccine. The CDR3 DNA sequence: TGTGCCACCAGCAGAGATATGTCTTTCCAAGAGACCCAGTACTTC. It is translated as CATSRDMSFQETQYF.